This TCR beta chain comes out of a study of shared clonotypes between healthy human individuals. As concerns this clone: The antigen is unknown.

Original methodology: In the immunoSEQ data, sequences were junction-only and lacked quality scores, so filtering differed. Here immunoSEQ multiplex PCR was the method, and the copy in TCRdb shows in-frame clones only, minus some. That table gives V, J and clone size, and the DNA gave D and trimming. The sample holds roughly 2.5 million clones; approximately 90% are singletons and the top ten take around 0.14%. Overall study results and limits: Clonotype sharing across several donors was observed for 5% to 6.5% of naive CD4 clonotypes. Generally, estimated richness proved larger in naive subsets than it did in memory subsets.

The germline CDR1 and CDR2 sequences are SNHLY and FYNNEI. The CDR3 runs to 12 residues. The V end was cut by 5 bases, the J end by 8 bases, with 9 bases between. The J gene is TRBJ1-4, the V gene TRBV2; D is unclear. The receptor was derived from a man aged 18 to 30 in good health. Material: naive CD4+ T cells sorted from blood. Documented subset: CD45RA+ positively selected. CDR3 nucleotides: TGTGCCAGCAGTAAGGGAGGGGAAAAACTGTTTTTT. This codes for CASSKGGEKLFF. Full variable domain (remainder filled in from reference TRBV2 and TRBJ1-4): EPEVTQTPSHQVTQMGQEVILRCVPISNHLYFYWYRQILGQKVEFLVSFYNNEISEKSEIFDDQFSVERPDGSNFTLKIRSTKLEDSAMYFCASSKGGEKLFFGSGTQLSVL.